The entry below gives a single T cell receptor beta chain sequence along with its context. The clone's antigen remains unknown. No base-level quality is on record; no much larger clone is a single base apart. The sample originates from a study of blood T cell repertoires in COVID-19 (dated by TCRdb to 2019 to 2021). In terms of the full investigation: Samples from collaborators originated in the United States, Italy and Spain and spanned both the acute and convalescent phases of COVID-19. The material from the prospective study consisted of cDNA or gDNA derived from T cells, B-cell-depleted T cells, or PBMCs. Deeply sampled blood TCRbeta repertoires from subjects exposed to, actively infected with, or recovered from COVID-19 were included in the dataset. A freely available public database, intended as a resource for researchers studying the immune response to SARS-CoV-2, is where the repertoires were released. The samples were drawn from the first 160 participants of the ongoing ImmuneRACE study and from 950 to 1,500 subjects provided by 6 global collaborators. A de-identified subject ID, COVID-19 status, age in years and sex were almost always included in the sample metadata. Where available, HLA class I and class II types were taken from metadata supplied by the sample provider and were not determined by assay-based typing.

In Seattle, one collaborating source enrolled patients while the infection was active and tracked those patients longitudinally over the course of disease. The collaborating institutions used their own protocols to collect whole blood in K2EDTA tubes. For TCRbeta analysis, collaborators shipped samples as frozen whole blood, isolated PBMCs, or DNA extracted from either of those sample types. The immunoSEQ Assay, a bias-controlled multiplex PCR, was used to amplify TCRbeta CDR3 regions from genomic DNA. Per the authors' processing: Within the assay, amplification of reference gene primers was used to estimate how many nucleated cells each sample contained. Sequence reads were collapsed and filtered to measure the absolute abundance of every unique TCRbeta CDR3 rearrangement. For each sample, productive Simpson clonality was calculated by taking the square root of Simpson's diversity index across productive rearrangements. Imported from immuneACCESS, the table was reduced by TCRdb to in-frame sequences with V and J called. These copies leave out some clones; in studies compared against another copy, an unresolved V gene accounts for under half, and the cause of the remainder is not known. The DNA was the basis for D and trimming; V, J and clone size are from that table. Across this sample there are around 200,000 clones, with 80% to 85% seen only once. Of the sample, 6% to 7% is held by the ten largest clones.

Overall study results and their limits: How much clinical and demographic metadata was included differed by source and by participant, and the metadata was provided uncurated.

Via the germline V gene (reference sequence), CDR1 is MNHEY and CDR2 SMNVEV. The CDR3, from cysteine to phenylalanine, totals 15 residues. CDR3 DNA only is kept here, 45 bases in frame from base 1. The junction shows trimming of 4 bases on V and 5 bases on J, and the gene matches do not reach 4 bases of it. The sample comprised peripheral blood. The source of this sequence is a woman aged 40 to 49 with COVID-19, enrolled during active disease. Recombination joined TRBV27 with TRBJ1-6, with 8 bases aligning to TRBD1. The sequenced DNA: TGTGCCAGCAGTTCTCCGACAGGGGATAATTCACCCCTCCACTTT. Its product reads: CASSSPTGDNSPLHF.